The next 26 T cell receptor beta chains were all read from a single sample in a study of blood T cell repertoires in COVID-19 (dated by TCRdb to 2019 to 2021). Receptors were amplified or captured by the immunoSEQ multiplex PCR assay. TCRdb's version of the immuneACCESS table is confined to in-frame rearrangements and falls short of the full clone set. An unresolved V gene accounts for under half of the shortfall where checked; the remainder is of unknown origin. For this sample the table gives approximately 78,000 clones, of which over 75% were detected only once. About 27% of the sample comes from the top ten. Sequenced sample: peripheral blood. These receptors all come from a man aged 50-59 years with acute or convalescent COVID-19.

Comment on this clone: The junction departs from the called germline gene at one end, perhaps through a read error. This chain connects TRBV6-5 to TRBJ1-1; D not certain. The CDR3 totals 13 residues. Looked up from germline, CDR1 is MNHEY and CDR2 is SVGAGI. The CDR3 loop reads CASTYDKNTEAFF. Here the CDR3 DNA reads TGTGCCAGCACTTACGACAAGAACACTGAAGCTTTCTTT.

The gene calls are TRBV6-5 and TRBJ2-7; D is perhaps TRBD1 (6 bases). There are 14 residues in the CDR3. The germline CDR1 and CDR2 sequences are MNHEY and SVGAGI. V lost 0 bases, J lost 2 bases, and 8 bases lay in between. As DNA, the CDR3 is TGTGCCAGCAGTTACTCCGGACAGACCTACGAGCAGTACTTC. It is translated as CASSYSGQTYEQYF.

This clone appeared a few times. The CDR3 loop is CASSDGTGSGYEQYF. The CDR3 nucleotides are TGTGCCAGCAGCGACGGGACAGGGTCTGGCTACGAGCAGTACTTC. The chain has TRBV7-3 and TRBJ2-7; 9 bases are shared with TRBD1. Germline loops: CDR1 SGHTA, CDR2 FQGTGA. This CDR3 has 15 amino acids. V trimming: 5 bases; J trimming: 3 bases; junction bases outside the gene matches: 8. The full variable domain, in which reference TRBV7-3 and TRBJ2-7 provide the parts outside the CDR3, is GAGVSQTPSNKVTEKGKYVELRCDPISGHTALYWYRQSLGQGPEFLIYFQGTGAADDSGLPNDRFFAVRPEGSVSTLKIQRTERGDSAVYLCASSDGTGSGYEQYFGPGTRLTVT.

The CDR3 DNA sequence: TGCGCCAGCAGCCAACTTCCGGGACAAGCCTACGAGCAGTACTTC. It encodes CASSQLPGQAYEQYF. V usage is TRBV4-1 and J usage is TRBJ2-7, with D maybe TRBD1 (6 bases). This CDR3 has 15 residues. Trimming took 2 bases from V and 2 from J, leaving 13 bases between them. Germline-derived CDR1 and CDR2 are MGHRA and YSYEKL.

The chain has TRBV6-5 and TRBJ1-1; D ambiguous. The CDR3 has 14 residues. Germline CDR1 is MNHEY and CDR2 is SVGAGI. V lost 6 bases to trimming and J lost 0 bases, with 11 bases between them. The CDR3, as DNA: TGTGCCAGCAGCAGACAAGCAATGAACACTGAAGCTTTCTTT. Amino acids: CASSRQAMNTEAFF.

The rearrangement joins TRBV7-2 to TRBJ2-3, with 8 bases identical to TRBD1. This CDR3 has 15 amino acids. Per the germline V gene, CDR1 is SGHTA and CDR2 is FQGNSA. With 5 bases clipped from V and 0 bases from J, the junction kept 4 bases outside the gene matches. The CDR3 loop is CASSRTGFSTDTQYF. In DNA form, the CDR3 reads TGTGCCAGCAGCCGGACAGGGTTTAGCACAGATACGCAGTATTTT.

In DNA, the CDR3 is TGTGCCAGCAGCTTCCGACAGGCAGCAACTAATGAAAAACTGTTTTTT. It encodes CASSFRQAATNEKLFF. V and J are TRBV5-6 and TRBJ1-4; TRBD1 might be the D (6 bases). V dropped 2 bases and J dropped 0 bases, with 11 bases sitting between them. The CDR3 extends over 16 amino acids. In germline, CDR1 is SGHDT, CDR2 YYEEEE.

This clone has ten or more counts. The CDR3 DNA sequence: TGTGCCTCGGGGACAGGGGACTCTGGGGCCAACGTCCTGACTTTC. This translates into CASGTGDSGANVLTF. The chain employs TRBV10-3 and TRBJ2-6; 10 bases match TRBD1. The CDR3 runs 15 residues. Germline CDR1 is ENHRY and CDR2 is SYGVKD. V lost 11 bases, J lost 0 bases, and 4 bases stayed unmatched.

V is TRBV18 and J is TRBJ1-6, with 11 bases identical to TRBD1. Germline assignment: CDR1 KGHSH and CDR2 LQKENI. The CDR3 is made up of 17 amino acids. V was pared by 5 bases and J by 1 base, with 4 bases of the junction left unmatched. CDR3 in DNA: TGTGCCAGCTCATCCGGGACAGGGGGTTCCTATAATTCACCCCTCCACTTT. It is translated as CASSSGTGGSYNSPLHF.

This rearrangement joins TRBV6-5 to TRBJ1-1; possible D gene TRBD1, 6 bases. Germline assignment: CDR1 MNHEY and CDR2 SVGAGI. There are 15 residues in the CDR3. V was trimmed by 0 bases and J by 0 bases, leaving 8 bases between them. The CDR3 reads CASSYSGTMNTEAFF. CDR3 DNA: TGTGCCAGCAGTTACTCCGGGACAATGAACACTGAAGCTTTCTTT.

This chain uses TRBV30 with TRBJ1-1, with 9 bases lining up with TRBD1. Germline CDR1 GTSNPN, CDR2 SVGIG (reference sequence). V was pared by 3 bases and J by 4 bases, with 6 bases of the junction left unmatched. The CDR3 has 14 residues. CDR3 loop: CAWSKGQGRTEAFF. For the CDR3, the DNA is TGTGCCTGGAGCAAAGGACAGGGGCGCACTGAAGCTTTCTTT. Together with reference TRBV30 and TRBJ1-1, the CDR3 gives the full variable domain: SQTIHQWPATLVQPVGSPLSLECTVEGTSNPNLYWYRQAAGRGLQLLFYSVGIGQISSEVPQNLSASRPQDRQFILSSKKLLLSDSGFYLCAWSKGQGRTEAFFGQGTRLTVV.

The chain joins TRBV7-9 to TRBJ1-4; 8 bases map to TRBD1. V was pared by 5 bases and J by 5 bases, with 7 bases of the junction left unmatched. Germline lookup yields CDR1 SEHNR and CDR2 FQNEAQ (reference sequence). This CDR3 is 15 amino acids long. The CDR3 reads CASSTNRGWNEKLFF. CDR3 nucleotides: TGTGCCAGCAGCACGAACAGGGGGTGGAATGAAAAACTGTTTTTT. Full variable domain (remainder filled in from reference TRBV7-9 and TRBJ1-4): DTGVSQNPRHKITKRGQNVTFRCDPISEHNRLYWYRQTLGQGPEFLTYFQNEAQLEKSRLLSDRFSAERPKGSFSTLEIQRTEQGDSAMYLCASSTNRGWNEKLFFGSGTQLSVL.

This clone was seen more than once but under ten times. The chain links TRBV7-9 to TRBJ1-5, with 9 bases identical to TRBD1. The CDR3 is 17 amino acids. From germline, CDR1 is SEHNR and CDR2 FQNEAQ (reference sequence). The V gene end was trimmed by 4 bases and the J gene end by 3 bases; junction bases not matched to a gene: 10. The DNA for the CDR3 is TGTGCCAGCAGCTCCGGTGCCGGGACAGGGATCAATCAGCCCCAGCATTTT. As protein: CASSSGAGTGINQPQHF.

This chain connects TRBV30 to TRBJ2-5; D might be TRBD2 (7 bases). The germline V gene has CDR1 GTSNPN and CDR2 SVGIG (reference sequence). Trimming took 0 bases from V and 4 from J, leaving 12 bases between them. This CDR3 region has 14 residues. As DNA, the CDR3 is TGTGCCTGGAGTGTATGGGGGGGCCGAGAGACCCAGTACTTC. Translation: CAWSVWGGRETQYF.

The chain recombines TRBV3-1 (or the pseudogene TRBV3-2) with TRBJ2-1; maybe TRBD2 (5 bases). Trimming removed 4 bases at V and 5 bases at J, with 9 bases between. Germline V gene lookup returns CDR1 LGHDT and CDR2 YNNKEL (reference sequence). This CDR3 contains 13 residues. CDR3 nucleotide sequence: TGTGCCAGCAGCCCCTTCGGGAACAATGAGCAGTTCTTC. As protein: CASSPFGNNEQFF.

Remarks on this clone: Other DNA sequences within the sample encode an identical CDR3. The chain carries TRBV5-4 and TRBJ1-4, with TRBD1 matching 9 bases. After removal of 3 bases from V and 7 bases from J, the junction contained 4 bases not matched to a gene. The CDR3 has 14 amino acids. Germline values: CDR1 SGHNT, CDR2 YYREEE (reference sequence). CDR3 in amino acids: CASSSDRGVEKLFF. The CDR3, as DNA: TGTGCCAGCAGCTCCGACAGGGGGGTTGAAAAACTGTTTTTT.

V and J are TRBV2 and TRBJ2-7, with TRBD1 matching over 11 bases. CDR3 size: 15 residues. Per germline, CDR1 SNHLY and CDR2 FYNNEI. V lost 5 bases to trimming and J lost 6 bases; unmatched junction nucleotides: 9. CDR3 nucleotides: TGTGCCAGCAGTCAGACCGGGACAGGGGGGGGCGAGCAGTACTTC. This sequence encodes CASSQTGTGGGEQYF.

This chain uses TRBV10-1 with TRBJ2-7; 8 nucleotides agree with TRBD1. CDR3 length: 13 residues. Germline V gene lookup returns CDR1 WNHNN and CDR2 SYGVQD (reference sequence). The V segment lost 4 bases and the J segment 6 bases; nucleotides outside the gene matches: 5. The CDR3 coding sequence is TGCGCCAGCAGTGGAGGGACAGGCACCGAGCAGTACTTC. Its protein product is CASSGGTGTEQYF.

The rearrangement uses TRBV29-1 and TRBJ1-2; 7 bases are a match to TRBD1. This CDR3 comprises 11 residues. The V gene's germline CDR1 is SQVTM and CDR2 ANQGSEA. The V segment lost 4 bases and the J segment 4 bases; nucleotides outside the gene matches: 0. CDR3 in amino acids: CSVGQGYGYTF. The CDR3 nucleotides read TGCAGCGTTGGACAGGGCTATGGCTACACCTTC.

The J gene is TRBJ1-5, the V gene TRBV30; D is ambiguous. With 1 base removed from V and 2 bases from J, the gap between germline ends came to 12 bases. CDR1 and CDR2 from the germline V gene are GTSNPN and SVGIG (reference sequence). The CDR3 runs 15 residues. The chain's CDR3 is CAWSESFTGNQPQHF. As DNA, the CDR3 is TGTGCCTGGAGTGAGTCCTTTACGGGCAATCAGCCCCAGCATTTT.

This sequence joins TRBV25-1 and TRBJ1-5; 9 nucleotides match TRBD1. The CDR3 contains 15 residues. V was clipped by 2 bases and J by 6 bases; unmatched bases: 5. CDR1 is MGHDK, CDR2 SYGVNS, per germline. CDR3 residues: CASSERTGVGQPQHF. The CDR3 coding sequence is TGTGCCAGCAGTGAAAGGACAGGGGTGGGTCAGCCCCAGCATTTT.

CDR3 region: CASSPTQGAGSYYGYTF. CDR3 bases: TGCGCCAGCAGCCCGACACAGGGGGCAGGAAGTTACTATGGCTACACCTTC. The chain joins TRBV5-1 to TRBJ1-2; 9 bases are a match to TRBD1. In germline, CDR1 is SGHRS, CDR2 YFSETQ. The junction had 13 bases not matched to a gene; V was cut back by 4 bases and J by 3 bases. The CDR3 has 17 residues. The full variable domain, in which reference TRBV5-1 and TRBJ1-2 provide the parts outside the CDR3, is KAGVTQTPRYLIKTRGQQVTLSCSPISGHRSVSWYQQTPGQGLQFLFEYFSETQRNKGNFPGRFSGRQFSNSRSEMNVSTLELGDSALYLCASSPTQGAGSYYGYTFGSGTRLTVV.

The rearrangement uses TRBV27 and TRBJ1-1; weak D call: TRBD1 (6 bases). The CDR3 is 12 amino acids. Germline lookup yields CDR1 MNHEY and CDR2 SMNVEV (reference sequence). V was trimmed by 10 bases and J by 4 bases, leaving 13 bases between them. CDR3 nucleotide sequence: TGTGCCACCCGGAAAGGGGGCACTGAAGCTTTCTTT. Translation: CATRKGGTEAFF.

The V and J genes are TRBV11-3 and TRBJ2-7; TRBD1 aligns across 7 bases. The CDR3 contains 15 residues. The germline V gene encodes CDR1 SGHNT and CDR2 YENEEA. V shed 4 bases, J shed 6 bases, and the junction held 12 bases outside the gene matches. The CDR3 nucleotides read TGTGCCAGCAGCTCTCGTCCCGGGACAGAGATCGAGCAGTACTTC. It codes for CASSSRPGTEIEQYF.

The chain carries TRBV9 and TRBJ2-2; D not resolved. V was pared by 0 bases and J by 0 bases, with 9 bases between. This CDR3 comprises 16 residues. Germline-derived CDR1 and CDR2 are SGDLS and YYNGEE. The CDR3 here is CASSVVGNANTGELFF. The CDR3 DNA is TGTGCCAGCAGCGTAGTTGGCAACGCGAACACCGGGGAGCTGTTTTTT. Full variable domain (outside the CDR3, taken from reference TRBV9 and TRBJ2-2): DSGVTQTPKHLITATGQRVTLRCSPRSGDLSVYWYQQSLDQGLQFLIQYYNGEERAKGNILERFSAQQFPDLHSELNLSSLELGDSALYFCASSVVGNANTGELFFGEGSRLTVL.

This chain links TRBV28 with TRBJ2-7; D is perhaps TRBD1 (6 bases). V was shortened by 3 bases and J by 7 bases, with 13 bases between the two germline ends. Germline V gives CDR1 MDHEN, CDR2 SYDVKM. The CDR3 covers 13 residues. CDR3 in DNA: TGTGCCAGCAGTTTTCGGACAGATGGGGAGCAGTACTTC. Encoded protein: CASSFRTDGEQYF.